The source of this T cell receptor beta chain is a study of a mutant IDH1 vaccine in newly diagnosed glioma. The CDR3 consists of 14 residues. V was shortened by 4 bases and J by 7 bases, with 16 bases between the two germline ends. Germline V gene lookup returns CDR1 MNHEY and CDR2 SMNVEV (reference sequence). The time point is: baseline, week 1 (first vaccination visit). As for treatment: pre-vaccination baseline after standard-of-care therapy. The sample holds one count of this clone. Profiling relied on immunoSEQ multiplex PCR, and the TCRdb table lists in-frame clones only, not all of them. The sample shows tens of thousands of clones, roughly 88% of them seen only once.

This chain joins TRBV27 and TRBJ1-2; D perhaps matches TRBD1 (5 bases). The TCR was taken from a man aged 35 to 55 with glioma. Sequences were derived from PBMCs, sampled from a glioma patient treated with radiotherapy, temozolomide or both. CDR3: CASSYLAGGVGYTF. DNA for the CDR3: TGTGCCAGCAGTTATCTAGCCGGGGGGGTTGGCTACACCTTC.